The 17 T cell receptor beta chains below were found in one sample sequenced in a study of identical twins. TCRdb reanalysed the 5' RACE reads using MiXCR and keeps one entry per CDR3 protein. The top ten hold around 7.2% of the sample, which has some 320,000 distinct CDR3 sequences, 9% to 15% seen once. In addition, the sample was reused for a study of yellow fever vaccine responses in identical twins.

Input material: CD8+ T cells sorted from blood. These receptors were taken from a woman aged 18-29 years in good health.

The V call is TRBV28, the J call TRBJ1-2; 7 nucleotides align to TRBD1. J was trimmed by 12 bases and V by 2 bases; bases with no gene match: 3. This CDR3 has 11 amino acids. The germline CDR1 and CDR2 sequences are MDHEN and SYDVKM. The CDR3 coding sequence is TGTGCCAGCAGTTTAGGTGACAGGGACACCTTC. This codes for CASSLGDRDTF.

This clonotype was detected many times. The chain joins TRBV7-9 to TRBJ1-1, with TRBD1 as a possible D gene (6 bases). This CDR3 contains 15 residues. The germline V gene encodes CDR1 SEHNR and CDR2 FQNEAQ (reference sequence). V lost 0 bases and J 1 base, leaving 9 bases between the germline ends. CDR3 in DNA: TGTGCCAGCAGCTTAGCTCGGGGGGCGAACACTGAAGCTTTCTTT. This gives the protein CASSLARGANTEAFF. Combining the CDR3 with reference TRBV7-9 and TRBJ1-1 gives the whole variable domain DTGVSQNPRHKITKRGQNVTFRCDPISEHNRLYWYRQTLGQGPEFLTYFQNEAQLEKSRLLSDRFSAERPKGSFSTLEIQRTEQGDSAMYLCASSLARGANTEAFFGQGTRLTVV.

V usage is TRBV5-1 and J usage is TRBJ2-1; TRBD2 matches at 12 bases. There are 22 residues in the CDR3. The V gene's germline CDR1 is SGHRS and CDR2 YFSETQ. V gave up 4 bases and J gave up 0 bases; unmatched junction bases: 20. CDR3 DNA sequence: TGCGCCAGCAGCCTATCCCGGACTAGCGGGACGCCGAAAATGCTCTCCTACAATGAGCAGTTCTTC. This sequence encodes CASSLSRTSGTPKMLSYNEQFF. Using reference TRBV5-1 and TRBJ2-1 for the parts outside the CDR3, the full variable domain is KAGVTQTPRYLIKTRGQQVTLSCSPISGHRSVSWYQQTPGQGLQFLFEYFSETQRNKGNFPGRFSGRQFSNSRSEMNVSTLELGDSALYLCASSLSRTSGTPKMLSYNEQFFGPGTRLTVL.

The chain has TRBV5-6 and TRBJ1-2; TRBD1 aligns across 9 bases. Germline-derived CDR1 and CDR2 are SGHDT and YYEEEE. Losses at the gene ends were 3 bases for V and 5 bases for J; bases not matched to a gene: 8. The CDR3 loop spans 15 amino acids. The CDR3 reads CASSSPGTGRYGYTF. In DNA, the CDR3 is TGTGCCAGCAGCTCCCCCGGGACAGGGCGGTATGGCTACACCTTC.

This clonotype has just a few counts. The chain joins TRBV9 to TRBJ2-5, with D perhaps matching TRBD2 (5 bases). V dropped 0 bases and J dropped 1 base, with 7 bases sitting between them. The CDR3 consists of 14 residues. CDR1 SGDLS and CDR2 YYNGEE come from the germline V gene. CDR3 residues: CASSVEDSQETQYF. The CDR3 DNA reads TGTGCCAGCAGCGTAGAGGACTCCCAAGAGACCCAGTACTTC.

The rearrangement joins TRBV2 to TRBJ1-1; the D is unclear. V lost 8 bases to trimming and J lost 1 base, with 8 bases between them. The germline V gene has CDR1 SNHLY and CDR2 FYNNEI. The CDR3 length is 12 residues. The CDR3 spells CASVRGNTEAFF. Written as DNA, the CDR3 is TGTGCCAGCGTTCGAGGGAACACTGAAGCTTTCTTT.

This clonotype was counted between two and nine times. The J gene is TRBJ2-7, the V gene TRBV10-2; no clear D gene. V shed 8 bases and J shed 13 bases, with 15 bases lying between them. The CDR3 has 10 residues. Germline V gene data show CDR1 as WSHSY and CDR2 as SAAADI. This chain's CDR3 is CASRSAVEYF. CDR3 nucleotides: TGCGCCAGCCGGTCCGCGGTTGAATACTTC.

This clonotype has a count of ten or more. The rearrangement links TRBV6-5 to TRBJ1-4; TRBD1 aligns across 7 bases. V lost 0 bases, J lost 8 bases, and 6 bases stayed unmatched. Germline loops: CDR1 MNHEY, CDR2 SVGAGI. CDR3 length equals 15 residues. This chain's CDR3 is CASSYSGGQNEKLFF. DNA of the CDR3: TGTGCCAGCAGTTACTCCGGGGGACAGAACGAAAAACTGTTTTTT.

A few counts support this clonotype. The chain joins TRBV2 to TRBJ2-5; 8 nucleotides match TRBD1. CDR3 size: 14 residues. Germline CDR1 is SNHLY and CDR2 is FYNNEI. V lost 8 bases, J lost 5 bases, and 10 bases stayed unmatched. The CDR3 spells CASRPQGAWETQYF. For the CDR3, the DNA is TGTGCCAGCCGCCCTCAGGGGGCTTGGGAGACCCAGTACTTC.

This clonotype showed up just a few times. This chain uses TRBV24-1 with TRBJ2-1, with 10 bases matching TRBD2. This CDR3 has 21 amino acids. After removal of 1 base from V and 0 bases from J, the junction contained 14 bases not matched to a gene. The germline gives CDR1 KGHDR, CDR2 SFDVKD. The CDR3 protein is CATSDFPGTSDGMSSYNEQFF. The CDR3 region has the DNA TGTGCCACCAGTGATTTTCCCGGGACTAGCGATGGGATGAGCTCCTACAATGAGCAGTTCTTC.

This clonotype was observed a few times. CDR3 nucleotide sequence: TGCGCCAGCAGCCTTAAGGGGAGGAACACTGAAGCTTTCTTT. The encoded protein is CASSLKGRNTEAFF. The chain links TRBV4-1 to TRBJ1-1, with D perhaps TRBD1 (5 bases). The germline V gene has CDR1 MGHRA and CDR2 YSYEKL. The CDR3 runs to 14 residues. Trimming removed 4 bases at V and 1 base at J, with 10 bases between.

V is TRBV25-1 and J is TRBJ1-2; TRBD1 matches at 7 bases. Germline V gene lookup returns CDR1 MGHDK and CDR2 SYGVNS. This CDR3 has 13 amino acids. J gave up 8 bases and V 4 bases, and 7 bases lay outside the gene matches. CDR3 residues: CASSVRGSDGYTF. In DNA form, the CDR3 reads TGTGCCAGCAGTGTCAGGGGGTCTGACGGCTACACCTTC.

At least ten counts were recorded for this clonotype. This rearrangement joins TRBV5-1 to TRBJ2-7, with D possibly matching TRBD2 (5 bases). Germline V lookup: CDR1 SGHRS, CDR2 YFSETQ. There are 12 residues in the CDR3. V gave up 6 bases and J gave up 3 bases, with 10 bases separating them. CDR3 region: CASTPRVYEQYV. CDR3 bases: TGCGCCAGCACCCCGAGGGTCTACGAGCAGTACGTC.

This clonotype appeared many times. The chain couples TRBV5-1 to TRBJ2-1; D may match TRBD1 or TRBD2 (5 bases each). The CDR3 contains 17 residues. CDR1 and CDR2 from the germline V gene are SGHRS and YFSETQ. Trimming left V 0 bases short and J 5 bases short, with 18 bases between. As DNA, the CDR3 is TGCGCCAGCAGCTTGGCTGGGGGTGCCCATCCAAACAATGAGCAGTTCTTC. Its translation is CASSLAGGAHPNNEQFF.

This chain joins TRBV20-1 and TRBJ1-1, with 7 positions matching TRBD1. V was pared by 5 bases and J by 3 bases, with 6 bases of the junction left unmatched. In germline, CDR1 is DFQATT, CDR2 SNEGSKA (reference sequence). There are 13 residues in the CDR3. The CDR3 here is CSALDRSDTEAFF. The CDR3 DNA follows: TGCAGTGCTCTGGACAGGTCCGACACTGAAGCTTTCTTT.

The chain combines TRBV7-2 with TRBJ2-4, with 9 bases aligning to TRBD1. CDR3 size: 16 residues. Trimming took 5 bases from V and 5 from J; bases not matched to a gene: 10. Germline assignment: CDR1 SGHTA and CDR2 FQGNSA. The CDR3 DNA sequence: TGTGCCAGCAGCGAAACCACAGGGGGCGTTGAAAACATTCAGTACTTC. It is translated as CASSETTGGVENIQYF.

The chain uses TRBV3-1 and TRBJ2-2; no firm D call. This CDR3 region has 16 residues. The germline V gene has CDR1 LGHDT and CDR2 YNNKEL (reference sequence). Trimming cost V 2 bases and J 6 bases, with 16 bases left between them. CDR3 in amino acids: CASSQPTVPGPGELFF. The CDR3 DNA reads as TGTGCCAGCAGCCAACCCACAGTCCCGGGTCCCGGGGAGCTGTTTTTT.